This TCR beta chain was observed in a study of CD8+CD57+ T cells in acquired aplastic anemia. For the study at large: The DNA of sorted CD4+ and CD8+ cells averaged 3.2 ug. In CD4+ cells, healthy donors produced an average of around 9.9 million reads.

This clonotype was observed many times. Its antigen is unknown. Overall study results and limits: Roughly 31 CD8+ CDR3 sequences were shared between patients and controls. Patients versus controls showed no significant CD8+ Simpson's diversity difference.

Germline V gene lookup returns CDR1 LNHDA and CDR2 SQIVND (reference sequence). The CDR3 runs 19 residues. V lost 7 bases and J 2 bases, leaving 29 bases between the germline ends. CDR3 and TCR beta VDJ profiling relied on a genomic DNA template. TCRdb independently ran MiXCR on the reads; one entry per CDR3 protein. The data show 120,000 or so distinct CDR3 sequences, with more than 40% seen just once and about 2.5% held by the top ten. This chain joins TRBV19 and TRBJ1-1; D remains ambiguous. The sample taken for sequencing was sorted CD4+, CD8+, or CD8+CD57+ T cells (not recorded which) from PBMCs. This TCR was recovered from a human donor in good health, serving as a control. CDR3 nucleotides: TGTGCCAGTACCCCCCGGGCGAGGTGGGAGGAGACGAGTAACACTGAAGCTTTCTTT. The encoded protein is CASTPRARWEETSNTEAFF.